These T cell receptor beta chains were read from a single sample in a study of Graves' ophthalmopathy and Graves' hyperthyroidism. TCRdb redid the calling of the multiplex PCR reads with MiXCR, one entry per CDR3 protein. The table includes 1 million to 1.3 million distinct CDR3 sequences, less than 45% detected once. The sequenced sample was peripheral blood or thyroid tissue (not recorded which). These receptors were collected from an adult man with Graves' hyperthyroidism. Both conserved end residues are part of each CDR3. Fields, in order: V gene, D gene, J gene, clone size, CDR3 protein, CDR3 DNA. The D gene is left open where the match is weak. The size entry is marked missing in some rows and otherwise reads once, few, many or a size class.

TRBV9	-	TRBJ1-1	-	CASSVDRAEAFF	TGTGCCAGCAGCGTAGACAGAGCAGAAGCTTTCTTT
TRBV4-3	-	TRBJ1-1	-	CASSQVTIGALNTEAFF	TGCGCCAGCAGCCAAGTTACCATAGGGGCACTGAACACTGAAGCTTTCTTT
TRBV4-1	-	TRBJ2-2	-	CASSHPGPNTGELFF	TGCGCCAGCAGCCACCCGGGACCGAACACCGGGGAGCTGTTTTTT
TRBV4-1	TRBD2	TRBJ2-6	few	CASSQDGRASGANVLTF	TGCGCCAGCAGCCAAGATGGGAGGGCCTCTGGGGCCAACGTCCTGACTTTC
TRBV4-1	-	TRBJ2-5	many	CASSQGTDPETQYF	TGCGCCAGCAGCCAAGGGACTGACCCAGAGACCCAGTACTTC
TRBV20-1	-	TRBJ2-5	many	CSARDLGPWTQYF	TGCAGTGCTAGAGATCTCGGCCCCTGGACCCAGTACTTC
TRBV25-1	-	TRBJ2-3	few	CASRRGTLTDTQYF	TGTGCCAGCAGGAGGGGGACTCTTACAGATACGCAGTATTTT
TRBV7-6	-	TRBJ1-3	few	CASSPETMSRSGTTIYF	TGTGCCAGCAGCCCGGAAACAATGAGCCGCTCTGGAACCACCATATATTTT
TRBV7-9	-	TRBJ1-5	once	CASSLVQTTF	TGTGCCAGCAGCTTAGTACAGACCACCTTT
TRBV7-6	-	TRBJ1-1	few	CASHTGALNTEAFF	TGTGCCAGTCACACGGGGGCTCTGAACACTGAAGCTTTCTTT
TRBV25-1	-	TRBJ1-1	-	CASSPRGHSNTEAFF	TGTGCCAGCAGTCCCCGGGGGCATTCGAACACTGAAGCTTTCTTT
TRBV29-1	-	TRBJ1-4	many	CSALGYIGWNSREKLFF	TGCAGCGCCCTGGGGTATATAGGCTGGAACAGTAGGGAAAAACTGTTTTTT
TRBV29-1	TRBD1	TRBJ2-5	-	CSVERGQVGETQYF	TGCAGCGTAGAGAGGGGGCAGGTCGGGGAGACCCAGTACTTC
TRBV5-5	TRBD1	TRBJ1-6	many	CASTGTATRGSPLHF	TGTGCCAGCACCGGGACAGCCACTAGGGGTTCACCCCTCCACTTT
TRBV10-3	-	TRBJ1-1	-	CASSSLNRQLSPIGEAFF	TGTGCCAGCAGTTCCCTTAACCGACAGCTATCTCCTATCGGTGAAGCTTTCTTT
TRBV29-1	TRBD1	TRBJ2-7	many	CSAAPTGLDEQYF	TGCAGCGCCGCACCGACAGGGCTTGACGAGCAGTACTTC
TRBV24-1	-	TRBJ2-5	many	CATRAGQARQETQYF	TGTGCCACCAGAGCGGGACAGGCCCGCCAAGAGACCCAGTACTTC
TRBV4-3	TRBD2	TRBJ2-7	many	CASSQVLAGRYEQYF	TGCGCCAGCAGCCAAGTCCTAGCGGGGCGCTACGAGCAGTACTTC
TRBV6-5	-	TRBJ1-4	-	CASSYGRTNEKLFF	TGTGCCAGCAGTTACGGGCGAACTAATGAAAAACTGTTTTTT